This entry lists 10 T cell receptor beta chains sequenced from one sample in a study of blood T cell repertoires in COVID-19. TCRdb's copy holds only in-frame clones and misses some; the assay was immunoSEQ multiplex PCR. This table has roughly 260,000 clones, 87% appearing once. The sample consisted of peripheral blood. Source of these receptors: a woman aged 50 to 60 with acute or convalescent COVID-19.

The V call is TRBV3-1 (or the pseudogene TRBV3-2), the J call TRBJ2-2, with D hard to call. With 4 bases removed from V and 4 bases from J, the gap between germline ends came to 7 bases. The CDR3 length is 13 residues. Germline V gene data show CDR1 as LGHDT and CDR2 as YNNKEL (reference sequence). As DNA, the CDR3 is TGTGCCAGCAGCCTTCCTCTCACCGGGGAGCTGTTTTTT. As protein: CASSLPLTGELFF.

V and J are TRBV19 and TRBJ1-5; D remains ambiguous. CDR3 length equals 15 residues. V gave up 3 bases and J gave up 1 base, with 10 bases separating them. Germline lookup yields CDR1 LNHDA and CDR2 SQIVND (reference sequence). CDR3 loop: CASSMRGSSNQPQHF. The CDR3 DNA reads as TGTGCCAGTAGTATGCGAGGCTCAAGCAATCAGCCCCAGCATTTT.

The V gene is TRBV28, the J gene TRBJ1-5, with D hard to call. Trimming removed 4 bases at V and 8 bases at J, with 21 bases between. CDR3 length: 16 residues. CDR1 is MDHEN, CDR2 SYDVKM, per germline. The CDR3, as DNA: TGTGCCAGCAGTTCCCGGGCCCCCAACCCGAGGGAGCCCCAGCATTTT. Its protein product is CASSSRAPNPREPQHF.

This chain joins TRBV15 and TRBJ2-7; TRBD2 aligns across 9 bases. Trimming at V came to 1 base and at J to 0 bases, leaving 4 bases not matched to a gene. This CDR3 contains 16 residues. CDR1 is LNHNV and CDR2 is YYDKDF in the germline V gene (reference sequence). In DNA form, the CDR3 reads TGTGCCACCAGCAGAGTAGCGGGAGACCCCTCCTACGAGCAGTACTTC. Translating it yields CATSRVAGDPSYEQYF.

This clone was recorded a few times. The chain is built from TRBV5-4 and TRBJ1-1; perhaps TRBD1 as D (5 bases). The CDR3 runs 13 residues. V dropped 4 bases and J dropped 3 bases, with 10 bases sitting between them. Per germline, CDR1 SGHNT and CDR2 YYREEE (reference sequence). The CDR3 sequence: CASSGGTHTEAFF. As DNA, the CDR3 is TGTGCCAGCAGCGGAGGGACGCACACTGAAGCTTTCTTT.

The chain uses TRBV2 and TRBJ1-1; 10 bases fit TRBD1. V was clipped by 6 bases and J by 3 bases; unmatched bases: 4. The germline V gene has CDR1 SNHLY and CDR2 FYNNEI. This CDR3 has 14 amino acids. The CDR3 DNA follows: TGTGCCAGCAGGGAGGGACAGGGGTACACTGAAGCTTTCTTT. Translated, it gives CASREGQGYTEAFF.

The chain links TRBV6-4 to TRBJ2-7; 8 nucleotides agree with TRBD1. Trimming took 5 bases from V and 2 from J; bases not matched to a gene: 8. This CDR3 comprises 15 residues. CDR1 MRHNA and CDR2 SNTAGT come from the germline V gene. The CDR3 DNA follows: TGTGCCAGCAGTCAACCTCCGGGACAGGCCTACGAGCAGTACTTC. Translated, it gives CASSQPPGQAYEQYF.

The genes are TRBV3-1 (or the pseudogene TRBV3-2) and TRBJ2-2; 7 positions match TRBD2. V lost 10 bases, J lost 3 bases, and 5 bases stayed unmatched. Germline CDR1 is LGHDT and CDR2 is YNNKEL (reference sequence). The CDR3 is 13 residues long. The CDR3 DNA reads TGTGCCACCGGGACTACCCACACCGGGGAGCTGTTTTTT. Translating gives CATGTTHTGELFF.

The chain combines TRBV7-2 with TRBJ1-5, with D perhaps matching TRBD1 (5 bases). The CDR3 has 15 residues. CDR1 SGHTA and CDR2 FQGNSA come from the germline V gene. Trimming removed 5 bases from V and 5 bases from J, with 16 bases in between. In DNA form, the CDR3 reads TGTGCCAGCAGCCCCGAGACAGCATTTTATCAGCCCCAGCATTTT. Translating gives CASSPETAFYQPQHF.

The chain uses TRBV18 and TRBJ2-1; 9 bases align to TRBD2. There are 15 residues in the CDR3. V was pared by 2 bases and J by 10 bases, with 9 bases of the junction left unmatched. The germline V gene encodes CDR1 KGHSH and CDR2 LQKENI. Here the CDR3 DNA reads TGTGCCAGCTCACCATTAGCGGGAGCGGAGGGGGAGCAGTTCTTC. It is translated as CASSPLAGAEGEQFF.